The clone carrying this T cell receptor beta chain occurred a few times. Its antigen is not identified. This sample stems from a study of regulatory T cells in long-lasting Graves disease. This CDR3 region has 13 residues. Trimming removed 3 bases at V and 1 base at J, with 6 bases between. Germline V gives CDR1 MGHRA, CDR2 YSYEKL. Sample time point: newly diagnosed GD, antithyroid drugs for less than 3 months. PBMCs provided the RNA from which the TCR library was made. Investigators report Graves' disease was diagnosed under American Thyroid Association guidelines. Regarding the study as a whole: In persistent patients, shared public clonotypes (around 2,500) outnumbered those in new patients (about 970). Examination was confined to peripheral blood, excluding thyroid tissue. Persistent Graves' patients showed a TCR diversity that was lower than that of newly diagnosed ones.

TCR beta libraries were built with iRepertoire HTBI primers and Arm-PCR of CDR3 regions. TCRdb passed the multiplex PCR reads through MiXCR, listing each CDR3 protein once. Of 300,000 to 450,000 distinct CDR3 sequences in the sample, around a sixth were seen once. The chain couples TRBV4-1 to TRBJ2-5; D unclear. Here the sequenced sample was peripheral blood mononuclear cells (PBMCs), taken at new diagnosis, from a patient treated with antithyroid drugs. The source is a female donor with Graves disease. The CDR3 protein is CASSQGTQETQYF. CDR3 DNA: TGCGCCAGCAGCCAGGGCACCCAAGAGACCCAGTACTTC.